This T cell receptor beta chain was sequenced in a study of cytomegalovirus exposure and HLA in healthy donors. Use of 60 Vbeta and 13 Jbeta primers characterized the PCR. Clones were read by immunoSEQ multiplex PCR, and TCRdb kept only the in-frame ones, dropping some. The sample has about 200,000 clones; around four fifths are singletons. Study-wide findings and caveats: The authors later found most CMV-associated TCR beta chains appeared HLA-restricted. Among immune exposure information, only CMV serostatus was available. Differences between HLA loci emerged in a later analysis of TCR association rates, with DRB1 most and HLA-C fewest.

A note on this clone: What it recognizes is unknown.

This CDR3 is built from 15 residues. The germline gives CDR1 SGDLS, CDR2 YYNGEE. Losses at the gene ends were 4 bases for V and 5 bases for J; bases not matched to a gene: 9. The chain joins TRBV9 to TRBJ1-5; 7 bases are shared with TRBD1. The sequence was collected from a male donor in good health and CMV-seronegative. Sample: PBMCs. The CDR3 nucleotides are TGTGCCAGCAGCCGCGCCGGGACAGAAGATCAGCCCCAGCATTTT. It encodes CASSRAGTEDQPQHF. Looking up the rest from reference TRBV9 and TRBJ1-5 gives the full variable domain: DSGVTQTPKHLITATGQRVTLRCSPRSGDLSVYWYQQSLDQGLQFLIQYYNGEERAKGNILERFSAQQFPDLHSELNLSSLELGDSALYFCASSRAGTEDQPQHFGDGTRLSIL.